One sample yielded the 6 T cell receptor beta chains listed below, sequenced in a study of blood T cell repertoires in COVID-19. Produced via immunoSEQ multiplex PCR; TCRdb's table is partial and in-frame only. Here the sample spans about 250,000 clones, under 90% being singletons. Material for sequencing was PBMCs or T cells enriched from blood (not recorded which). The origin of the receptors is a woman aged 25 to 39 with acute COVID-19.

This clone is a singleton in its sample. J is TRBJ2-3 and V is TRBV5-1; D is possibly TRBD1 (5 bases). The V end lost 0 bases, the J end lost 2 bases, and 16 bases lay between the germline ends. Germline V gives CDR1 SGHRS, CDR2 YFSETQ. This CDR3 has 17 amino acids. The CDR3 DNA reads as TGCGCCAGCAGCTTGGGATCCGGAAGGGGTTACACAGATACGCAGTATTTT. Residues: CASSLGSGRGYTDTQYF.

This chain links TRBV10-3 with TRBJ2-7, with D possibly matching TRBD2 (6 bases). Germline loops: CDR1 ENHRY, CDR2 SYGVKD. The CDR3 contains 13 residues. The V and J ends lost 10 bases and 3 bases respectively, with 16 bases between them. This chain's CDR3 is CATKEGQYYEQYF. The CDR3 nucleotides are TGTGCCACCAAGGAGGGGCAGTACTACGAGCAGTACTTC.

CDR3 nucleotide sequence: TGTGCCAGCAGCGTTGGCGACAGGAGGCTAACCCCTAGATTCCCCCTCCACTTT. Amino acid sequence: CASSVGDRRLTPRFPLHF. The genes are TRBV9 and TRBJ1-6; D is possibly TRBD1 (6 bases). This CDR3 spans 18 amino acids. Deletions cut 2 bases from V and 13 bases from J, with 28 bases between. Germline V lookup: CDR1 SGDLS, CDR2 YYNGEE.

The genes are TRBV27 and TRBJ2-1; 7 positions agree with TRBD1. The trim removed 5 bases at V and 3 bases at J, leaving 7 bases unmatched. The CDR3 is made up of 15 amino acids. Germline V lookup: CDR1 MNHEY, CDR2 SMNVEV (reference sequence). CDR3 residues: CASSLGQVDYNEQFF. CDR3 sequence (DNA): TGTGCCAGCAGTCTCGGACAGGTTGACTACAATGAGCAGTTCTTC.

This chain connects TRBV5-4 to TRBJ1-2; D ambiguous. The CDR3 runs to 13 residues. From germline, CDR1 is SGHNT and CDR2 YYREEE (reference sequence). V shed 6 bases and J shed 0 bases, with 9 bases lying between them. The CDR3 is CASTRQANYGYTF. CDR3 DNA: TGTGCCAGCACAAGACAAGCTAACTATGGCTACACCTTC.

CDR3 DNA sequence: TGTGCCAGCAGTAAGTTCGCAGGGGGAGACTATGGCTACACCTTC. As protein: CASSKFAGGDYGYTF. The chain employs TRBV28 and TRBJ1-2; TRBD1 matches at 7 bases. The germline CDR1 and CDR2 sequences are MDHEN and SYDVKM. The CDR3 consists of 15 residues. With 5 bases clipped from V and 3 bases from J, the junction kept 9 bases outside the gene matches.